The 15 T cell receptor beta chains reported below all come from one sample, sequenced in a study of low-dose radiotherapy and immunotherapy resistance in tumors. TRAV- and TRBV-specific primers primed first-strand cDNA, covering alpha and beta chains. The TCRs were subjected to amplification over about 20 PCR cycles employing a constant-region primer in conjunction with a V-primer adapter. TCRdb independently ran MiXCR on the reads; one entry per CDR3 protein. The sample holds more than 50,000 distinct CDR3 sequences, more than 20% seen once. Time point meaning: before trial treatment. Sequenced material: PBMCs, taken before treatment. All receptors derive from a male donor with rectosigmoid adenocarcinoma.

At least ten counts were recorded for this clonotype. The chain has TRBV18 and TRBJ2-5, with unresolved D. V lost 2 bases and J 2 bases, leaving 3 bases between the germline ends. CDR3 size: 12 residues. Germline V gene lookup returns CDR1 KGHSH and CDR2 LQKENI. The CDR3 loop reads CASSPTQETQYF. For the CDR3, the DNA is TGTGCCAGCTCACCAACACAAGAGACCCAGTACTTC.

This rearrangement joins TRBV28 to TRBJ2-2, with 10 bases aligning to TRBD1. The germline CDR1 and CDR2 sequences are MDHEN and SYDVKM. The CDR3 totals 15 residues. Trimming removed 10 bases from V and 7 bases from J; junction bases left unmatched: 12. The CDR3 sequence is CATRPDRGRVGELFF. DNA of the CDR3: TGTGCCACGAGACCCGACAGGGGGCGCGTCGGGGAGCTGTTTTTT.

The chain carries TRBV21-1 and TRBJ2-3; TRBD1, the table's D call, lacks a check against the DNA. TRBV21-1 is an annotated pseudogene. This CDR3 contains 14 residues. Here the CDR3 reads CASSNREWTDTQYF. CDR3 bases: TGTGCCAGCAGCAACCGGGAGTGGACAGATACGCAGTATTTT.

The table lists this clonotype with many counts. The chain recombines TRBV5-8 with TRBJ2-5; the D is unclear. The CDR3 totals 12 residues. Per germline, CDR1 SGHTS and CDR2 YDEGEE. Trimming removed 2 bases from V and 5 bases from J, with 7 bases in between. The CDR3 protein is CASSLSPETQYF. Here the CDR3 DNA reads TGTGCCAGCAGCTTATCCCCGGAGACCCAGTACTTC. Combining the CDR3 with reference TRBV5-8 and TRBJ2-5 gives the whole variable domain EAGVTQSPTHLIKTRGQQATLRCSPISGHTSVYWYQQALGLGLQFLLWYDEGEERNRGNFPPRFSGRQFPNYSSELNVNALELEDSALYLCASSLSPETQYFGPGTRLLVL.

V gene TRBV5-1 combines with J gene TRBJ2-7, with 7 bases matching TRBD2. The CDR3 totals 14 residues. Looked up from germline, CDR1 is SGHRS and CDR2 is YFSETQ. With 0 bases clipped from V and 5 bases from J, the junction kept 5 bases outside the gene matches. In DNA, the CDR3 is TGCGCCAGCAGCTTGGCCCTAGCGGATAACGAGCAGTACTTC. This sequence encodes CASSLALADNEQYF.

This clonotype was counted many times. This rearrangement joins TRBV5-6 to TRBJ1-5, with D uncertain. This CDR3 has 15 residues. The V end was cut by 4 bases, the J end by 6 bases, with 17 bases between. Germline lookup yields CDR1 SGHDT and CDR2 YYEEEE. The CDR3: CASSRGGGLGQPQHF. CDR3 nucleotides: TGTGCCAGCAGCCGGGGAGGAGGGCTTGGTCAGCCCCAGCATTTT.

This clonotype has a count of ten or more. V usage is TRBV19 and J usage is TRBJ1-1; 8 bases agree with TRBD1. Germline-derived CDR1 and CDR2 are LNHDA and SQIVND (reference sequence). Losses at the gene ends were 5 bases for V and 6 bases for J; bases not matched to a gene: 2. This CDR3 has 12 residues. CDR3 protein: CASSQTGAEAFF. CDR3 bases: TGTGCCAGTAGTCAGACAGGGGCTGAAGCTTTCTTT.

This clonotype was detected only once. This chain joins TRBV12-3 or TRBV12-4 and TRBJ2-5; TRBD2 matches at 10 bases. Losses at the gene ends were 5 bases for V and 5 bases for J; bases not matched to a gene: 5. The CDR3 loop spans 14 amino acids. CDR3 protein: CASSTSGGAETQYF. As DNA, the CDR3 is TGTGCCAGCAGTACAAGCGGGGGGGCTGAGACCCAGTACTTC.

This clonotype was detected ten times or more. V is TRBV6-5 and J is TRBJ1-1; TRBD1 might be the D (5 bases). V was shortened by 0 bases and J by 1 base, with 9 bases between the two germline ends. Germline V lookup: CDR1 MNHEY, CDR2 SVGAGI. This CDR3 region has 15 residues. The CDR3 protein is CASSYSTRGNTEAFF. The CDR3 coding sequence is TGTGCCAGCAGTTACTCGACTAGGGGGAACACTGAAGCTTTCTTT.

Details on this clonotype: This may arise from a read error, as a much more abundant clone is one base away. This chain uses TRBV27 with TRBJ2-7; tentatively, D is TRBD1 or TRBD2 (5 bases each). Germline V gives CDR1 MNHEY, CDR2 SMNVEV (reference sequence). The CDR3 length is 16 residues. The germline V and J ends were trimmed by 4 bases and 5 bases, with 21 bases remaining between them. Here the CDR3 reads CASSWQGDRYPHEQYF. Written as DNA, the CDR3 is TGTGCCAGCAGTTGGCAAGGGGACCGATATCCCCACGAGCAGTACTTC.

J is TRBJ1-1 and V is TRBV7-2; D remains ambiguous. Trimming took off 5 bases at V and 4 bases at J, with 14 bases between the two ends. Per the germline V gene, CDR1 is SGHTA and CDR2 is FQGNSA. There are 14 residues in the CDR3. The CDR3 region has the DNA TGTGCCAGCAGCCCACTTGAGGGTTTCACTGAAGCTTTCTTT. It codes for CASSPLEGFTEAFF.

In its sample, this clonotype was seen a few times. The gene calls are TRBV11-2 and TRBJ2-3; 9 bases match TRBD2. The CDR3 spans 16 residues. V shed 4 bases, J shed 4 bases, and the junction held 9 bases outside the gene matches. In germline, CDR1 is SGHAT, CDR2 FQNNGV. The CDR3 DNA follows: TGTGCCAGCAGCTCGCAAGCGGGAGGATATGCAGATACGCAGTATTTT. This sequence encodes CASSSQAGGYADTQYF.

This clonotype has ten or more counts. The chain recombines TRBV7-9 with TRBJ1-1; the match to TRBD1 covers 10 bases. In germline, CDR1 is SEHNR, CDR2 FQNEAQ (reference sequence). The CDR3 covers 16 residues. With V trimmed by 4 bases and J by 0 bases, 5 bases remained unmatched. CDR3 region: CASSSGQGVLNTEAFF. In DNA form, the CDR3 reads TGTGCCAGCAGCTCCGGACAGGGGGTTCTGAACACTGAAGCTTTCTTT. The full variable domain, in which reference TRBV7-9 and TRBJ1-1 provide the parts outside the CDR3, is DTGVSQNPRHKITKRGQNVTFRCDPISEHNRLYWYRQTLGQGPEFLTYFQNEAQLEKSRLLSDRFSAERPKGSFSTLEIQRTEQGDSAMYLCASSSGQGVLNTEAFFGQGTRLTVV.

In its sample, this clonotype ranks as medium-sized. The V and J genes are TRBV28 and TRBJ2-5; D ambiguous. Germline V gene data show CDR1 as MDHEN and CDR2 as SYDVKM. This CDR3 has 14 residues. Trimming took 5 bases from V and 0 from J, leaving 10 bases between them. CDR3 nucleotides: TGTGCCAGCAGTGTCGAGGCGTACCAAGAGACCCAGTACTTC. Residues: CASSVEAYQETQYF.

The chain carries TRBV5-1 and TRBJ2-3; the D gene is possibly TRBD2 (5 bases). Germline V gene lookup returns CDR1 SGHRS and CDR2 YFSETQ. Trimming removed 1 base at V and 1 base at J, with 25 bases between. The CDR3 sequence is 20 residues long. The DNA for the CDR3 is TGCGCCAGCAGCTTGAGTTTTCTGGCGGAGGCGCATGAGCGCACAGATACGCAGTATTTT. This codes for CASSLSFLAEAHERTDTQYF.